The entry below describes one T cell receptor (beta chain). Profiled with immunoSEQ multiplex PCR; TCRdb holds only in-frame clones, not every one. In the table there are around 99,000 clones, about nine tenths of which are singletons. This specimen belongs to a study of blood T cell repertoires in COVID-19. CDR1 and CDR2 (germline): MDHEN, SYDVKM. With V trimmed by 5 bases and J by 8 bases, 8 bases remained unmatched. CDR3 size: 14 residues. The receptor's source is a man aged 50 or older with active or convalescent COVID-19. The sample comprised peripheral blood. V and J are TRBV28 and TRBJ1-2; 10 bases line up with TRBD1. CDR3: CASSDRQGARGYTF. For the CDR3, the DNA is TGTGCCAGCAGTGACCGACAGGGGGCACGAGGCTACACCTTC.